These T cell receptor beta chains were read from a single sample in a study. TCRdb reprocessed the RT-PCR reads with MiXCR, giving one entry per CDR3 protein. The sample includes about 680,000 distinct CDR3 sequences, more than 13% of them seen just once. Sequencing was done on a sample of memory CD4+ T cells from blood. The source of these receptors is a female donor in good health, serving as a healthy control. CDR3s include the opening cysteine and the closing phenylalanine or tryptophan. Fields, in order: clone size, J gene, D gene, V gene, CDR3 protein, CDR3 DNA. A D gene is named only where the DNA matches it firmly. A clone size is listed for some rows: how often the clone was seen (once, few, many), or a class if it is expanded.

NA TRBJ2-1 TRBD2 TRBV6-6 CASDPTGTSGPSSYNEQFF TGTGCCAGCGACCCCACCGGGACTAGCGGCCCTAGCTCCTACAATGAGCAGTTCTTC
NA TRBJ2-3 NA TRBV7-2 CASSYVQQNTDTQYF TGTGCCAGCAGCTACGTCCAGCAGAACACAGATACGCAGTATTTT
many TRBJ2-7 NA TRBV5-6 CASSLAEIDEQYF TGTGCCAGCAGCTTGGCGGAGATCGACGAGCAGTACTTC
many TRBJ2-1 TRBD1 TRBV10-3 CAISESGQPGNEQFF TGTGCCATCAGTGAGTCGGGACAGCCGGGTAATGAGCAGTTCTTC
few TRBJ2-3 NA TRBV10-3 CAIMAQGGDTQYF TGTGCCATCATGGCCCAGGGTGGAGATACGCAGTATTTT
NA TRBJ1-2 NA TRBV7-9 CASSRTVAWSGYTF TGTGCCAGCAGCCGGACCGTTGCTTGGTCTGGCTACACCTTC
few TRBJ1-5 NA TRBV6-6 CASSAPGTLQPQHF TGTGCCAGCAGTGCCCCGGGCACGCTTCAGCCCCAGCATTTT
NA TRBJ1-2 NA TRBV9 CASSALSTAANYGYTF TGTGCCAGCAGCGCTCTTTCGACAGCTGCTAACTATGGCTACACCTTC
few TRBJ1-5 NA TRBV28 CASSSQASQHF TGTGCCAGCAGCTCTCAGGCTTCCCAGCATTTT
NA TRBJ2-2 NA TRBV5-6 CASSLLASGTGELFF TGTGCCAGCAGCTTACTAGCCTCGGGCACCGGGGAGCTGTTTTTT
many TRBJ2-1 NA TRBV29-1 CSVEVGAGSGYGEQFF TGCAGCGTTGAAGTTGGGGCTGGGTCGGGTTATGGTGAGCAGTTCTTC
NA TRBJ1-2 NA TRBV6-1 CASIKWDYGYTF TGTGCCAGCATCAAATGGGACTATGGCTACACCTTC
many TRBJ2-2 NA TRBV7-3 CASSLSRSGELFF TGTGCCAGCAGCTTATCCCGGTCCGGGGAGCTGTTTTTT
many TRBJ2-5 NA TRBV2 CASTVLAPGRQETQYF TGTGCCAGCACTGTCCTGGCTCCAGGGCGGCAAGAGACCCAGTACTTC
few TRBJ1-2 NA TRBV7-9 CASSSDSYNYGYTF TGTGCCAGCAGCTCGGACAGTTATAACTATGGCTACACCTTC
NA TRBJ2-5 NA TRBV10-1 CASSARFQETQYF TGCGCCAGCAGTGCCAGATTCCAAGAGACCCAGTACTTC
NA TRBJ2-2 TRBD1 TRBV4-3 CASSQDLRGQNTGELFF TGCGCCAGCAGCCAAGATCTCAGGGGGCAAAACACCGGGGAGCTGTTTTTT
few TRBJ1-2 NA TRBV5-6 CASSLRSQNYGYTF TGTGCCAGCAGCTTGCGCAGCCAAAACTATGGCTACACCTTC
few TRBJ2-7 NA TRBV12-3/TRBV12-4 CASSLMGRSAYEQYF TGTGCCAGCAGTTTAATGGGGAGGTCCGCCTACGAGCAGTACTTC
NA TRBJ2-1 TRBD2 TRBV12-3/TRBV12-4 CASRPGTSGSSTYNEQFF TGTGCCAGCAGACCCGGGACTAGCGGGAGTTCGACGTACAATGAGCAGTTCTTC
many TRBJ2-7 TRBD1 TRBV10-3 CAITPGTGGGEQYF TGTGCCATCACTCCCGGGACAGGGGGCGGGGAGCAGTACTTC
few TRBJ1-6 TRBD1 TRBV10-3 CAISPDRENSPLHF TGTGCCATCAGCCCGGACAGGGAGAATTCACCCCTCCACTTT
many TRBJ2-1 TRBD2 TRBV7-2 CASSLVTSGSNEQFF TGTGCCAGCAGCTTAGTGACTAGCGGGAGCAATGAGCAGTTCTTC
NA TRBJ1-1 NA TRBV4-3 CASSQDVKMNTEAFF TGCGCCAGCAGCCAAGACGTCAAGATGAACACTGAAGCTTTCTTT
many TRBJ2-1 NA TRBV2 CASNKGTYNEQFF TGTGCCAGCAATAAGGGAACCTACAATGAGCAGTTCTTC
many TRBJ1-2 NA TRBV7-7 CASSLGSVSHYGYTF TGTGCCAGCAGCTTAGGATCGGTCAGCCACTATGGCTACACCTTC
few TRBJ2-2 NA TRBV12-3/TRBV12-4 CASSLPMNTGELFF TGTGCCAGCAGTTTGCCTATGAACACCGGGGAGCTGTTTTTT
NA TRBJ1-5 NA TRBV7-6 CASSLGTPDSNQPQHF TGTGCCAGCAGCTTGGGGACACCGGATAGCAATCAGCCCCAGCATTTT
many TRBJ2-7 NA TRBV5-4 CASSIGSKSYEQYF TGTGCCAGCAGCATAGGGAGTAAGTCCTACGAGCAGTACTTC
many TRBJ1-3 TRBD1 TRBV12-3/TRBV12-4 CASSDLTGSGNTIYF TGTGCCAGCAGTGATCTGACAGGGTCCGGAAACACCATATATTTT
NA TRBJ2-3 TRBD2 TRBV10-3 CAIKGTSGRADTQYF TGTGCCATCAAGGGAACTAGCGGGAGAGCAGATACGCAGTATTTT
many TRBJ1-6 NA TRBV3-1 CASSQDRFGEAYSPLHF TGTGCCAGCAGCCAAGATAGGTTCGGGGAAGCTTATTCACCCCTCCACTTT